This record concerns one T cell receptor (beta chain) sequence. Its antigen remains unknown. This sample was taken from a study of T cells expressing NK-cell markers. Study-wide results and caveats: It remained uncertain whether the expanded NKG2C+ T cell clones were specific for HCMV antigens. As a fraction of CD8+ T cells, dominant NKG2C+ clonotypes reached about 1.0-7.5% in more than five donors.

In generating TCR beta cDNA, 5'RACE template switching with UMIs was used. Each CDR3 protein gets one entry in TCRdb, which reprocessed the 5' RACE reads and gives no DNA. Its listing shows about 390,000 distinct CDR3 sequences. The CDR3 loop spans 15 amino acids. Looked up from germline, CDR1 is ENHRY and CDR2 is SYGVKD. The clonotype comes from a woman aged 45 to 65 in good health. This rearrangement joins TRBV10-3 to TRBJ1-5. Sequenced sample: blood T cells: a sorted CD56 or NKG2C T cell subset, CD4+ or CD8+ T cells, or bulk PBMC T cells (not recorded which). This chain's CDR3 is CAISEAGYSNQPQHF.